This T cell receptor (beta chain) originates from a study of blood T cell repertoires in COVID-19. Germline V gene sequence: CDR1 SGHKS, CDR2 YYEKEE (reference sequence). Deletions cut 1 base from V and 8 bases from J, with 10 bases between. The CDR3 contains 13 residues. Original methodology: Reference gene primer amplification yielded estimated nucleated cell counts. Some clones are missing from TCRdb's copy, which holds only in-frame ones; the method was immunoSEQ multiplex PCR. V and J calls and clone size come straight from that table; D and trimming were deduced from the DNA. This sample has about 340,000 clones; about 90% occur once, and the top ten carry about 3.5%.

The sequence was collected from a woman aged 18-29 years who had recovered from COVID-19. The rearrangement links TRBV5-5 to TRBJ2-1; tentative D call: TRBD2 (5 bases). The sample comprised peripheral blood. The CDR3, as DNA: TGTGCCAGCAGCTTGTCGGGGTTCGATGAGCAGTTCTTC. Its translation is CASSLSGFDEQFF.